This TCR beta chain was sequenced in a study of T cells in Graves' hyperthyroidism and ophthalmopathy. For the study at large: Peripheral blood sampling occurred at initial diagnosis, before any treatment.

Germline V lookup: CDR1 GTSNPN, CDR2 SVGIG (reference sequence). This CDR3 region has 13 residues. Trimming took off 6 bases at V and 3 bases at J, with 11 bases between the two ends. Regions amplified from RNA transcripts were the TCR beta CDR3 regions. Initially, a first-round RT-PCR of the TCR CDR3 employed the HTBI primer set. TCRdb re-called the multiplex PCR reads with MiXCR, one entry per CDR3 protein. The data contain around 480,000 distinct CDR3 sequences, about an eighth of them singletons. This clonotype has ten or more counts. The material sequenced was blood. The chain carries TRBV30 and TRBJ2-2; tentatively, D is TRBD2 (6 bases). The sequence derives from a woman aged 18 to 35 with Graves' hyperthyroidism. The CDR3 reads CACRDSYTGELFF. The CDR3 DNA follows: TGTGCCTGCCGGGACTCCTACACCGGGGAGCTGTTTTTT.